This TCR beta chain was found in a study of blood T cell repertoires in COVID-19. Study processing details: For nucleated cells, counts were estimated from reference gene primer amplification. Method: immunoSEQ multiplex PCR; TCRdb's copy keeps in-frame clones and lacks some. For V, J and clone size, that table is used; D and trimming come from the DNA. The table includes a few hundred thousand clones, 86% detected once. The source of this sequence is a man aged 40-50 years who had recovered from COVID-19. Sequencing was done on a sample of peripheral blood.

The CDR3 region is CASSQAGMAYEQYF. The CDR3 bases are TGCGCCAGCAGCCAAGCAGGGATGGCCTACGAGCAGTACTTC. The gene calls are TRBV4-1 and TRBJ2-7; a weak D match, TRBD1 (5 bases). V was shortened by 1 base and J by 2 bases, with 9 bases between the two germline ends. From germline, CDR1 is MGHRA and CDR2 YSYEKL. This CDR3 spans 14 amino acids.